The sequence of this T cell receptor beta chain was determined in a study of blood T cell repertoires in COVID-19. Study information: The United States, Italy and Spain were the sources of the acute and convalescent COVID-19 samples. T cells, B-cell-depleted T cells, or PBMCs provided the cDNA or gDNA that served as material.

Libraries were prepared by immunoSEQ multiplex PCR; TCRdb keeps only in-frame clonotypes and omits some of them. The table shows about 140,000 clones, with around 90% occurring only once. Between the trimmed V and J ends, which lost 5 bases and 0 bases, there was a span of 13 bases. The CDR3 totals 15 residues. Germline CDR1 is SEHNR and CDR2 is FQNEAQ (reference sequence). The source of this sequence is a woman in her fifties or sixties with acute or convalescent COVID-19. Sequenced material: peripheral blood. The chain is built from TRBV7-9 and TRBJ1-2, with D unresolved. The CDR3 sequence: CASSPSPTPNYGYTF. CDR3 DNA: TGTGCCAGCAGCCCTTCCCCTACTCCTAACTATGGCTACACCTTC.